The 4 T cell receptor beta chains given below trace back to one sample, sequenced in a study of low-dose radiotherapy and immunotherapy resistance in tumors. The time point was: after trial treatment. As for treatment: LDRT plus nivolumab, ipilimumab, low-dose cyclophosphamide and aspirin (RACIN trial). TRAV- and TRBV-specific primers primed first-strand cDNA, covering alpha and beta chains. Amplification, which lasted around 21 PCR cycles, used a constant-region primer and V-primer adapter to amplify TCRs. TCRdb re-called the reads with MiXCR, one entry per CDR3 protein. The data contain around 80,000 distinct CDR3 sequences, less than 20% of them singletons. Sample: PBMCs, taken after low-dose radiotherapy plus immunotherapy. All receptors derive from a male donor with prostate cancer.

This clonotype occurred many times. The gene calls are TRBV7-2 and TRBJ2-1; 10 bases agree with TRBD2. V gave up 5 bases and J gave up 4 bases; unmatched junction bases: 5. Per the germline V gene, CDR1 is SGHTA and CDR2 is FQGNSA. The CDR3 totals 15 residues. The CDR3 coding sequence is TGTGCCAGCAGCCAAACTAGCGGGGAGTACAATGAGCAGTTCTTC. Encoded protein: CASSQTSGEYNEQFF.

This clonotype was picked up many times. The chain carries TRBV5-5 and TRBJ2-2; no clear D gene. This CDR3 has 13 residues. Trimming left V 4 bases short and J 5 bases short, with 9 bases between. From germline, CDR1 is SGHKS and CDR2 YYEKEE (reference sequence). CDR3 sequence (DNA): TGTGCCAGCAGCCCCAGAAGGACCGGGGAGCTGTTTTTT. It is translated as CASSPRRTGELFF.

This clonotype was detected many times. The chain employs TRBV3-1 and TRBJ2-3; possibly TRBD1 for D (5 bases). V was pared by 1 base and J by 0 bases, with 11 bases between. CDR1 is LGHDT, CDR2 YNNKEL, per germline (reference sequence). CDR3 length equals 16 residues. The CDR3: CASSQAGSRSTDTQYF. As DNA, the CDR3 is TGTGCCAGCAGCCAAGCAGGGTCCCGGAGCACAGATACGCAGTATTTT.

V usage is TRBV27 and J usage is TRBJ1-1; 7 nucleotides align to TRBD1. The CDR3 spans 16 residues. Germline values: CDR1 MNHEY, CDR2 SMNVEV (reference sequence). After removal of 4 bases from V and 3 bases from J, the junction contained 11 bases not matched to a gene. Here the CDR3 DNA reads TGTGCCAGCAGTTCGGCAGGGGGGTTTGTCGACACTGAAGCTTTCTTT. The encoded protein is CASSSAGGFVDTEAFF.